The clone carrying this T cell receptor beta chain was observed a few times. Mismatch with germline at one junction end may stem from a read error. The data originate from a study of blood T cells in healthy people across ages. Across the whole study: Template-switching capture recovered about one barcoded beta molecule per two T cells.

Next came a second PCR, run for roughly 6 to 11 cycles, which used a sample-barcoded 5' primer along with a J-beta primer mix. Using its own MiXCR run on the 5' RACE reads, TCRdb lists one record per CDR3 protein. The repertoire includes about a million distinct CDR3 sequences, roughly half of them detected once, and roughly a fifth sits in the top ten. This CDR3 has 12 residues. CDR1 is SQVTM, CDR2 ANQGSEA, per germline. Sequencing was carried out using blood. The genes are TRBV29-1 and TRBJ2-6; D is undetermined. The receptor was derived from a woman aged 60-70 years in good health. The chain's CDR3 is CSANSGTNVLTF. The CDR3 DNA sequence: TGCAGCGCGAACTCTGGGACCAACGTCCTGACTTTC. Complete variable domain (other parts from reference TRBV29-1 and TRBJ2-6): SAVISQKPSRDICQRGTSLTIQCQVDSQVTMMFWYRQQPGQSLTLIATANQGSEATYESGFVIDKFPISRPNLTFSTLTVSNMSPEDSSIYLCSANSGTNVLTFGAGSRLTVL.